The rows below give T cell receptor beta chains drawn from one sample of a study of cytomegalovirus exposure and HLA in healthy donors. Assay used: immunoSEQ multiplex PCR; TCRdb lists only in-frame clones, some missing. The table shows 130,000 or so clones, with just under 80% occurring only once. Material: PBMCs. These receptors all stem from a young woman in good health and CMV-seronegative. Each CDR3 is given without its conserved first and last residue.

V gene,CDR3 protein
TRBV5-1,ASSLVLLETQY
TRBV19,ASSIGGLAGEQY
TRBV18,ASSPLGKGANYGYT
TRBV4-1,ASSQATSGSAF
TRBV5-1,ASSLAAIADTQY
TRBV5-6,ASSLEGADTEAF
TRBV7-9,ASSYDLTGGTDTQY
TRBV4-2,ASSRSARQGYTEAF
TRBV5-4,ASRRDSHGRGYT
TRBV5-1,ASSRGTDYGYT
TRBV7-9,ASSLDITYEQY
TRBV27,ASSLGGTGPYEQY
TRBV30,ANGVSTGELF
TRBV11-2,ASSLLTGSNTEAF
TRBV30,AWSVDRSYEQY
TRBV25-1,ASRRTGVWEQY
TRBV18,ASSSGTLDSYEQY
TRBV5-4,ASSLDRGDEQY
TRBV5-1,ASSPPGLAGWQQF
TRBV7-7,ASSPSGTGTEQY
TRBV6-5,ASTGDSYEQY
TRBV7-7,ASSHLCPPTSGRSTGELF
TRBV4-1,ASSGGRVENTEAF
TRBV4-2,ASSQGQGSNQPQH
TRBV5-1,ASSLGQGDGYT
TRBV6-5,ASSSTGGGNTEAF
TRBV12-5,ASGLSAGGPPGELF
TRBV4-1,ASSPQPDRGTEQY
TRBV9,ASSVRRDTDTQY
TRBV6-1,AINADTQY
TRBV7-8,ASSASSVPGELF
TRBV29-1,SVAQGGHEQY
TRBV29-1,SVEDGDFYNEQF
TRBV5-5,ASSTGQVAYNEQF
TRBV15,ATSRGETGGPWGTDTQY
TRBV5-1,ASIPPMNTEAF
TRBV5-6,ASSKSGRLYNEQF
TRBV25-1,ATSSGRYNEQF
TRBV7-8,ASSLIPNTGELF
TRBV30,AWSETAGSPLH
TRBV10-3,AISDPQGGGGNQPQH
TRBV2,ASGLSQETS
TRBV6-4,ASRSGAGQNTEAF
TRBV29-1,SGNRDPDTQY
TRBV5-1,ASSLNPSGSSYEQY
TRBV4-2,ASSQARGRGRILAGGYEQY
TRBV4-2,ASSQETGRGEKLF
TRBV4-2,ASRTSGSSYEQY
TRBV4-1,ASSPRLAGGHEQY
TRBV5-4,ASSDRQLSSETQY